Each of the 19 T cell receptor beta chains below was sequenced from the same sample in a study of blood T cell repertoires in COVID-19. Generated by immunoSEQ multiplex PCR, the TCRdb table keeps only in-frame clones and is missing some. Here the sample spans over 350,000 clones, 70% to 90% being singletons. Input material: PBMCs or T cells enriched from blood (not recorded which). These receptors were taken from a woman aged 18-29 years with acute COVID-19.

The genes are TRBV19 and TRBJ1-2; TRBD1 matches at 8 bases. This CDR3 contains 15 residues. Germline CDR1 LNHDA, CDR2 SQIVND (reference sequence). J gave up 4 bases and V 4 bases, and 8 bases lay outside the gene matches. For the CDR3, the DNA is TGTGCCAGTAGTAAAGGGACAGGAAGACTCTATGGCTACACCTTC. Translation gives CASSKGTGRLYGYTF.

As DNA, the CDR3 is TGTGCCAGCAGCCGGGACACGAGCACAGATACGCAGTATTTT. It encodes CASSRDTSTDTQYF. This chain connects TRBV6-5 to TRBJ2-3; perhaps TRBD1 as D (6 bases). This CDR3 is 14 amino acids long. Trimming cost V 6 bases and J 0 bases, with 10 bases left between them. Germline V gene data show CDR1 as MNHEY and CDR2 as SVGAGI.

Details on this clone: The germline gene is not matched at one end of the junction; a read error may be the cause. The chain recombines TRBV2 with TRBJ1-5; no definite D call. The CDR3 has 12 residues. The germline V gene encodes CDR1 SNHLY and CDR2 FYNNEI. CDR3 sequence reads: CASKGGKQPQHF. CDR3 nucleotide sequence: TGTGCCAGCAAGGGAGGCAAACAGCCCCAGCATTTT. The full variable domain, its missing parts supplied by reference TRBV2 and TRBJ1-5, is EPEVTQTPSHQVTQMGQEVILRCVPISNHLYFYWYRQILGQKVEFLVSFYNNEISEKSEIFDDQFSVERPDGSNFTLKIRSTKLEDSAMYFCASKGGKQPQHFGDGTRLSIL.

The chain recombines TRBV5-4 with TRBJ2-3; a weak D match, TRBD1 (6 bases). This CDR3 has 12 amino acids. Trimming left V 2 bases short and J 5 bases short, with 6 bases between. Germline lookup yields CDR1 SGHNT and CDR2 YYREEE (reference sequence). The CDR3 DNA follows: TGTGCCAGCAGCTTACAGGGAGATACGCAGTATTTT. Translated, it gives CASSLQGDTQYF.

This chain joins TRBV19 and TRBJ2-5, with TRBD2 identical over 8 bases. The germline CDR1 and CDR2 sequences are LNHDA and SQIVND (reference sequence). V shed 5 bases, J shed 4 bases, and the junction held 6 bases outside the gene matches. This CDR3 has 14 amino acids. DNA of the CDR3: TGTGCCAGTAGTGCGAGCGGGAGCTTAGAGACCCAGTACTTC. This sequence encodes CASSASGSLETQYF.

In its sample, this clone was seen a few times. This rearrangement joins TRBV7-9 to TRBJ1-2; 12 bases align to TRBD1. The CDR3 has 15 residues. The V and J ends lost 5 bases and 8 bases, in that order; junction bases with no gene match: 9. Germline V gene sequence: CDR1 SEHNR, CDR2 FQNEAQ (reference sequence). For the CDR3, the DNA is TGTGCCAGCAGCATTCCGGGACAGGGGGCTCGGGGCTACACCTTC. Protein product: CASSIPGQGARGYTF.

The genes are TRBV29-1 and TRBJ1-2; maybe TRBD1 (5 bases). The ends were cut back, 1 base at V and 3 bases at J, with 6 bases in the middle. Germline V lookup: CDR1 SQVTM, CDR2 ANQGSEA. This CDR3 has 12 residues. CDR3 sequence reads: CSVEVRDYGYTF. CDR3 in DNA: TGCAGCGTTGAAGTCAGGGACTATGGCTACACCTTC.

The chain is built from TRBV3-1 (or the pseudogene TRBV3-2) and TRBJ1-2; TRBD1 is a possible D gene (6 bases). This CDR3 has 15 amino acids. V lost 1 base, J lost 1 base, and 10 bases lay in between. Per germline, CDR1 LGHDT and CDR2 YNNKEL (reference sequence). This chain's CDR3 is CASSQGGTFNYGYTF. The CDR3 nucleotides are TGTGCCAGCAGCCAAGGGGGGACATTTAACTATGGCTACACCTTC.

This clone showed up just a few times. This rearrangement joins TRBV2 to TRBJ1-4, with 9 bases fitting TRBD1. The CDR3 is 15 amino acids. With V trimmed by 6 bases and J by 8 bases, 10 bases remained unmatched. Per the germline V gene, CDR1 is SNHLY and CDR2 is FYNNEI. The CDR3 loop reads CASRHRDRVSEKLFF. In nucleotides, the CDR3 is TGTGCCAGCAGACACAGGGACAGGGTGAGCGAAAAACTGTTTTTT.

The J gene is TRBJ2-3, the V gene TRBV7-8; TRBD2 matches 9 bases. The J segment lost 5 bases and the V segment lost 5 bases, leaving 11 bases of the junction unmatched. The CDR3 length is 16 residues. Germline lookup yields CDR1 SGHVS and CDR2 FQNEAQ. The CDR3 DNA follows: TGTGCCAGCAGCACCGGCGGCGGGAGGGATAAAGATACGCAGTATTTT. Translated: CASSTGGGRDKDTQYF.

On this clone itself: Other DNA sequences in the same sample also yield this CDR3. The chain employs TRBV2 and TRBJ1-5, with 9 bases matching TRBD1. This CDR3 spans 13 amino acids. With 6 bases clipped from V and 7 bases from J, the junction kept 4 bases outside the gene matches. Per the germline V gene, CDR1 is SNHLY and CDR2 is FYNNEI. The CDR3 here is CASRDRGSQPQHF. CDR3 sequence (DNA): TGTGCCAGCAGAGACAGGGGGTCGCAGCCCCAGCATTTT.

The chain recombines TRBV6-5 with TRBJ1-6; 9 bases fit TRBD1. CDR1 is MNHEY and CDR2 is SVGAGI in the germline V gene. Losses at the gene ends were 7 bases for V and 7 bases for J; bases not matched to a gene: 8. There are 15 residues in the CDR3. The CDR3 nucleotides are TGTGCCAGCACCCCCTCCGGGACAGGGAATTCACCCCTCCACTTT. Its protein is CASTPSGTGNSPLHF.

This chain links TRBV11-2 with TRBJ2-7; D possibly corresponds to TRBD2 (6 bases). CDR1 and CDR2 (germline): SGHAT, FQNNGV. The CDR3 spans 16 residues. The ends were cut back, 1 base at V and 0 bases at J, with 13 bases in the middle. The CDR3 region is CASSLGRGESSYEQYF. The CDR3 bases are TGTGCCAGCAGCTTAGGTCGCGGGGAGAGCTCCTACGAGCAGTACTTC.

This clone has just one count. The chain uses TRBV11-2 and TRBJ2-2, with 11 positions matching TRBD2. The V and J ends lost 5 bases and 8 bases, in that order; junction bases with no gene match: 10. The CDR3 is 16 residues long. The germline V gene encodes CDR1 SGHAT and CDR2 FQNNGV. CDR3 DNA: TGTGCCAGCAGCCAGCCACTAGCGGGAGTCTCGGGGGAGCTGTTTTTT. Its translation is CASSQPLAGVSGELFF. Supplemented by reference TRBV11-2 and TRBJ2-2, the full variable domain reads EAGVAQSPRYKIIEKRQSVAFWCNPISGHATLYWYQQILGQGPKLLIQFQNNGVVDDSQLPKDRFSAERLKGVDSTLKIQPAKLEDSAVYLCASSQPLAGVSGELFFGEGSRLTVL.

The gene calls are TRBV9 and TRBJ1-3, with D possibly TRBD1 on 5 matching bases. Trimming took off 4 bases at V and 0 bases at J, with 14 bases between the two ends. CDR3 size: 16 residues. From germline, CDR1 is SGDLS and CDR2 YYNGEE. The CDR3 bases are TGTGCCAGCAGCCCACCCGGGGGGTTCTCTGGAAACACCATATATTTT. Residues: CASSPPGGFSGNTIYF.

The chain carries TRBV11-3 and TRBJ2-5, with 8 positions matching TRBD1. Germline trimming cut 5 bases from V and 0 bases from J; bases unmatched to any gene: 8. The CDR3 runs 16 residues. CDR1 and CDR2 (germline): SGHNT, YENEEA. CDR3 coding DNA: TGTGCCAGCAGCGAAACAGGGGGAACGTACCAAGAGACCCAGTACTTC. It codes for CASSETGGTYQETQYF.

The J gene is TRBJ2-3, the V gene TRBV7-9, with a tentative D call TRBD2 (5 bases). The CDR3 has 14 residues. Germline loops: CDR1 SEHNR, CDR2 FQNEAQ (reference sequence). Trimming stripped 5 bases from V and 1 base from J, with 10 bases between. CDR3 amino acids: CASSTRLGTDTQYF. The CDR3 DNA is TGTGCCAGCAGCACTAGACTCGGCACAGATACGCAGTATTTT.

The chain links TRBV7-9 to TRBJ1-2, with 12 bases fitting TRBD1. CDR1 is SEHNR and CDR2 is FQNEAQ in the germline V gene (reference sequence). The V and J ends lost 7 bases and 8 bases, in that order; junction bases with no gene match: 14. The CDR3 spans 16 residues. CDR3 residues: CASTLGQGAQVSGYTF. The CDR3 region has the DNA TGTGCCAGCACCCTGGGACAGGGGGCCCAGGTATCCGGCTACACCTTC.

This clone was detected only a few times. This specimen includes other DNA sequences encoding the same CDR3. V is TRBV27 and J is TRBJ2-1; D call uncertain. V was clipped by 3 bases and J by 0 bases, with 3 bases between them. CDR1 and CDR2 (germline): MNHEY, SMNVEV (reference sequence). CDR3 length: 13 amino acids. Written as DNA, the CDR3 is TGTGCCAGCAGTTTCTCCTCCTACAATGAGCAGTTCTTC. Amino acids: CASSFSSYNEQFF.